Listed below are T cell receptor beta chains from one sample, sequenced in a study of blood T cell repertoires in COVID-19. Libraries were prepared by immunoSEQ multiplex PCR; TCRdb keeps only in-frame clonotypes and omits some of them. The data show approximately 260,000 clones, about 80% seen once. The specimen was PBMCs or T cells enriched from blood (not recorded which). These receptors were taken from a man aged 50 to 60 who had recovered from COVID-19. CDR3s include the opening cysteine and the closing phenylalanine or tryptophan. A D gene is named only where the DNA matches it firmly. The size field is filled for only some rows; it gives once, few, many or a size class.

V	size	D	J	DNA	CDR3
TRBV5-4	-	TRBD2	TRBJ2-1	TGTGCCAGCAGCCCCGGGCCCCTAGCGGGGGGGCGGAATGAGCAGTTCTTC	CASSPGPLAGGRNEQFF
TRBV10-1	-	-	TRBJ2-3	TGCGCCAGCAGTGCACAGGTACCCTTCGAAGATACGCAGTATTTT	CASSAQVPFEDTQYF
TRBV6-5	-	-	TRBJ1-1	TGTGCCAGCAGTTACTCGGGGGGGGCTAGAGAAGCTTTCTTT	CASSYSGGAREAFF
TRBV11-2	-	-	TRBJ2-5	TGTGCCAGCAGCACCGGGACTGTGCAAGAGACCCAGTACTTC	CASSTGTVQETQYF
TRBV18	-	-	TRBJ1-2	TGTGCCAGCTCACCACCAGGCCAGGGTTATTATGGCTACACCTTC	CASSPPGQGYYGYTF
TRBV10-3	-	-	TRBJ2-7	TGTGCCATCAGTGAGTCCGGAGGAGCCACCTACGAGCAGTACTTC	CAISESGGATYEQYF
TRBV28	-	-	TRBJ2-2	TGTGCCAGCAGTTTCGGGGGAACGGAAACCGGGGAGCTGTTTTTT	CASSFGGTETGELFF
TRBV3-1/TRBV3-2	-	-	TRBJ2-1	TGTGCCAGCAGCCAGGCTAGCGAATATACAATGAGTGGGCAGTTCTTC	CASSQASEYTMSGQFF
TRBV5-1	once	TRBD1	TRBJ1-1	TGCGCCAGCAGCTTAACAGGGGAGAAGAACACTGAAGCTTTCTTT	CASSLTGEKNTEAFF
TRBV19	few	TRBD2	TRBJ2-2	TGTGCCAGTAGTCCCCCGGGGACTAGCGGGAGACGGACCGGGGAGCTGTTTTTT	CASSPPGTSGRRTGELFF
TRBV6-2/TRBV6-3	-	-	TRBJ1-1	TGTGCCAGCAGTATACTAGGGCGCCCTGAAGCTTTCTTT	CASSILGRPEAFF
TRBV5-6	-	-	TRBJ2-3	TGTGCCAGCAGCTTGGTGGGCTACGACACAGATACGCAGTATTTT	CASSLVGYDTDTQYF
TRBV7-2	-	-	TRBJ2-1	TGTGCCAGCAGCCGTCCACAGGGAAGCTCCTACAATGAGCAGTTCTTC	CASSRPQGSSYNEQFF
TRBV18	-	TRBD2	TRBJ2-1	TGTGCCAGCTCACCACCCGTCGGAGGCGGAGCGGGAGTGGGGCCCTACAATGAGCAGTTCTTC	CASSPPVGGGAGVGPYNEQFF
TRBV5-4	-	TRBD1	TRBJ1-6	TGTGCCAGCAGCTTAAAGGGGGCCGGAGGTTCACCCCTCCACTTT	CASSLKGAGGSPLHF
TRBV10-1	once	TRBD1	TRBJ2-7	TGCGCCAGCATTAGGACAGGGTGGTACGAGCAGTACTTC	CASIRTGWYEQYF
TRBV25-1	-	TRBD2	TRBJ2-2	TGTGCCAGCAGTGAGACCAAAGCGGGGACGAACACCGGGGAGCTGTTTTTT	CASSETKAGTNTGELFF
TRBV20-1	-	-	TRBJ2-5	TGCAGTGCTAGTTCCGCGCGGGGAGAGACCCAGTACTTC	CSASSARGETQYF